This T cell receptor (beta chain) comes out of a study of T cells in women clearing cervical HPV infection. The wider study: Cases: HPV16-related CIN3 or worse on histology, a couple of invasive cancers. Blood came at first lesion visit for cases, post-clearance for controls.

The method was immunoSEQ multiplex PCR; TCRdb's version includes in-frame clones alone and lacks a portion of them. The repertoire table contains 25,000 or so clones. The clonotype was recovered from a woman between 18 and 70 years old with a cervical HPV16 infection that either progressed to CIN3+ or cleared (not recorded which). The sample was blood buffy coat.

This CDR3 reads CASSSSRTGDGGYTF. CDR3 DNA, as far as it was read: TGTGCCAGCAGTTCGTCACGGACAGGGGACGGTGGC. This chain uses TRBV6-2 or TRBV6-3 with TRBJ1-2; 9 positions agree with TRBD1. The read ends 3 residues early relative to the CDR3; the germline J gene fills the gap. The trim removed 4 bases at V and 7 bases at J, leaving 10 bases unmatched. Germline assignment: CDR1 MNHEY and CDR2 SVGEGT. This CDR3 has 15 amino acids.